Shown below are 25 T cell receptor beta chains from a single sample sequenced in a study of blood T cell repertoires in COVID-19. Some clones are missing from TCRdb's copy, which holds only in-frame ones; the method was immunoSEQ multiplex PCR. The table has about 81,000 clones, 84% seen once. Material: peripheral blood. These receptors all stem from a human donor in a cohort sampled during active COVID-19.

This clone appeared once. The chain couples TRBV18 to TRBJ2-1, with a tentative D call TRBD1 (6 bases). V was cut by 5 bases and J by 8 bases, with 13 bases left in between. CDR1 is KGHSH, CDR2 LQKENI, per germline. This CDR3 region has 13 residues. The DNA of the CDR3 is TGTGCCAGCTCAGAAAACAGGGACCATGAGCAGTTCTTC. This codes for CASSENRDHEQFF. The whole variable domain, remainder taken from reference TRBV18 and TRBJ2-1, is NAGVMQNPRHLVRRRGQEARLRCSPMKGHSHVYWYRQLPEEGLKFMVYLQKENIIDESGMPKERFSAEFPKEGPSILRIQQVVRGDSAAYFCASSENRDHEQFFGPGTRLTVL.

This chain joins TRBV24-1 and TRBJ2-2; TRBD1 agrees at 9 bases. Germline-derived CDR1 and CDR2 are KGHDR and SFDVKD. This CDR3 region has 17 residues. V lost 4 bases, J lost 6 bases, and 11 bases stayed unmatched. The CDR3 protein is CATSEFFRQGVAGELFF. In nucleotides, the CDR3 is TGTGCCACCAGTGAGTTCTTTCGACAGGGGGTAGCCGGGGAGCTGTTTTTT.

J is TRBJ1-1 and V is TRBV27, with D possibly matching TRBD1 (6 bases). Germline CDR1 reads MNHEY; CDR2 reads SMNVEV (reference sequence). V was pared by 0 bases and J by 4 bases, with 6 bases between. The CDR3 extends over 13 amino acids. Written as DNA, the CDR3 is TGTGCCAGCAGTTTATCAGGGGGCACTGAAGCTTTCTTT. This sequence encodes CASSLSGGTEAFF.

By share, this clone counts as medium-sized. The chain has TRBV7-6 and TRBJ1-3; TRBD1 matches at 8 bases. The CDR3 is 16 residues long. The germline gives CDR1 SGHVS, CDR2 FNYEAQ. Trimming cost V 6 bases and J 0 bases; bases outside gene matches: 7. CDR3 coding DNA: TGTGCCAGCAGTCACCCGGGACAGGACTCTGGAAACACCATATATTTT. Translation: CASSHPGQDSGNTIYF.

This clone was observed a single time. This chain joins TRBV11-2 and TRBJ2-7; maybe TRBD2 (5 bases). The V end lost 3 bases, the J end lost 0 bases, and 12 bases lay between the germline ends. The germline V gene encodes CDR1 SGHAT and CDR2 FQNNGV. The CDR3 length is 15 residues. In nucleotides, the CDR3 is TGTGCCAGCAGCTTGGGCCGGGAATACTCCTACGAGCAGTACTTC. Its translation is CASSLGREYSYEQYF.

The CDR3 reads CASSYLVAGGLITDTQYF. DNA for the CDR3: TGTGCCAGCAGTTACTTGGTAGCGGGGGGGCTCATCACAGATACGCAGTATTTT. This chain uses TRBV6-2 or TRBV6-3 with TRBJ2-3, with 11 bases matching TRBD2. This CDR3 has 18 amino acids. Germline V CDR1 and CDR2: MNHEY, SVGEGT. The V segment lost 1 base and the J segment 2 bases; nucleotides outside the gene matches: 8.

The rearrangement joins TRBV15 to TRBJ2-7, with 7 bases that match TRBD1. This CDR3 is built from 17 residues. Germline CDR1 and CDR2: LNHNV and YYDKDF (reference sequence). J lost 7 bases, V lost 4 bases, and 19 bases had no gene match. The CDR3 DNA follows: TGTGCCACCAGCATTGGCCCCGGACAGGCCTTAGGGCAGGAGCAGTACTTC. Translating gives CATSIGPGQALGQEQYF.

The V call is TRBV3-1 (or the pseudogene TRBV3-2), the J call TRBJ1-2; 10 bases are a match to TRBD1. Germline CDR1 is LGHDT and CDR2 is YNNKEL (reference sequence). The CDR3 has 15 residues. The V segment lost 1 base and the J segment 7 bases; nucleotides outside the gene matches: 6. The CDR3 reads CASSQGPGQGSGYTF. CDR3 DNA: TGTGCCAGCAGCCAAGGACCGGGACAGGGGAGTGGCTACACCTTC.

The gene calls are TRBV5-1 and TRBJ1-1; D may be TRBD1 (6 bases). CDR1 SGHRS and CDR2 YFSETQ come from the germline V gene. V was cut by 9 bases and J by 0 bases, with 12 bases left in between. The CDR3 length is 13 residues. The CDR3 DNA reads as TGCGCCACAGGGGAGGGAATGAACACTGAAGCTTTCTTT. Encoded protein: CATGEGMNTEAFF.

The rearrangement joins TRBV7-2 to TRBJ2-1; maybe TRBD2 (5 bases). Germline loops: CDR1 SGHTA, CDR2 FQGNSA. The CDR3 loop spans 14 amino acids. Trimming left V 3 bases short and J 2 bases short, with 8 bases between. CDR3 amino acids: CASSFFGAYNEQFF. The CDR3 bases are TGTGCCAGCAGCTTTTTCGGGGCCTACAATGAGCAGTTCTTC.

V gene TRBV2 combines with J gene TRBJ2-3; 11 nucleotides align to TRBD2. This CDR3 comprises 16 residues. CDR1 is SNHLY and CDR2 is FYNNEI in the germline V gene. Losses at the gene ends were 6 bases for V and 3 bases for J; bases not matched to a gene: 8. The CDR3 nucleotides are TGTGCCAGCAGCCGGTTAGCGGGGGGGGAAACAGATACGCAGTATTTT. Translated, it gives CASSRLAGGETDTQYF.

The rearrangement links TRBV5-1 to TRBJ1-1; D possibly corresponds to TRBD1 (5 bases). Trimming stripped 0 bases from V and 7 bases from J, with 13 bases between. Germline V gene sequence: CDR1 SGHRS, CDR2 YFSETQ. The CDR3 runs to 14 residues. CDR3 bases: TGCGCCAGCAGCTTGGCCGGCAGGGCTATTGAAGCTTTCTTT. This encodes CASSLAGRAIEAFF.

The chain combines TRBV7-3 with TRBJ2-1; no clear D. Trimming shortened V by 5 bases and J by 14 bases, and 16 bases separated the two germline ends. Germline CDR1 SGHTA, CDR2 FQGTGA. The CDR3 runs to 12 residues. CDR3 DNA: TGTGCCAGCAGCCATACCACAGAAGAGAAGTTCTTC. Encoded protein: CASSHTTEEKFF.

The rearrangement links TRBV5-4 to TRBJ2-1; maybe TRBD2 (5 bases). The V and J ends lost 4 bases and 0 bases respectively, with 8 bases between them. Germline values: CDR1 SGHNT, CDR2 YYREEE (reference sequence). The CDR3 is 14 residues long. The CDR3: CASSPDSSYNEQFF. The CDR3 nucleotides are TGTGCCAGCAGCCCGGACTCCTCCTACAATGAGCAGTTCTTC.

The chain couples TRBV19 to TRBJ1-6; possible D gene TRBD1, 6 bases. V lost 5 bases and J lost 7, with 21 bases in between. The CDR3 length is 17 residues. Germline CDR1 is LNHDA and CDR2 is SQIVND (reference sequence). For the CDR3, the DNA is TGTGCCAGTAGTGAGCCTTGGCAGGGGCCGGTCAATTCACCCCTCCACTTT. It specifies CASSEPWQGPVNSPLHF.

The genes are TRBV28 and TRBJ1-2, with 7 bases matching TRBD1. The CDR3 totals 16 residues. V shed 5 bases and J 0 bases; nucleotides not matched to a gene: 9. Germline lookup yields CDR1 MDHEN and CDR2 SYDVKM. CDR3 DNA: TGTGCCAGCAGTCCCCGAGGACAGGCTTCTAACTATGGCTACACCTTC. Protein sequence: CASSPRGQASNYGYTF.

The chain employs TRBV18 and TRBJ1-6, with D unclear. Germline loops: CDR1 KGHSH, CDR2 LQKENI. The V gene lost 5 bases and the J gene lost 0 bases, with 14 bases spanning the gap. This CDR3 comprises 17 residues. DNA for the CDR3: TGTGCCAGCTCAGTAGCGCTCCAGAGCTCCTATAATTCACCCCTCCACTTT. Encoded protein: CASSVALQSSYNSPLHF.

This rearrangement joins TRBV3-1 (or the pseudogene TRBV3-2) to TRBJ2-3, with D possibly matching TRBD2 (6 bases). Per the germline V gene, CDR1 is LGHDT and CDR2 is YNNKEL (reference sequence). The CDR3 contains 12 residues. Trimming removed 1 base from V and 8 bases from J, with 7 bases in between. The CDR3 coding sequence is TGTGCCAGCAGCCAAGGGGGAGGTACGCAGTATTTT. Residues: CASSQGGGTQYF.

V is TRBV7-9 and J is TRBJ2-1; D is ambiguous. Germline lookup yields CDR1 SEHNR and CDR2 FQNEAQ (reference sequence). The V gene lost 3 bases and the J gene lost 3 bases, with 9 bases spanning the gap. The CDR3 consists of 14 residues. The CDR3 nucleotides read TGTGCCAGCAGCTTTAACTCTCGCTACAATGAGCAGTTCTTC. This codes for CASSFNSRYNEQFF.

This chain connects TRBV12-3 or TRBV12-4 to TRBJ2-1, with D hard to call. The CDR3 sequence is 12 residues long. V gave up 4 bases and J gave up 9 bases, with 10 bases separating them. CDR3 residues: CASSSRFGEQFF. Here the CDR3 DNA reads TGTGCCAGCAGTTCGCGGTTCGGTGAGCAGTTCTTC.

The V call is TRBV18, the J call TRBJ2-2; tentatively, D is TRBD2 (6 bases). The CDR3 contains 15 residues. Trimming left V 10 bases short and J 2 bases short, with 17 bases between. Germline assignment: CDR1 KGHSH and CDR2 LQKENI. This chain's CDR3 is CATTTRGLNTGELFF. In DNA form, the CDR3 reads TGTGCCACCACAACGCGGGGCCTTAACACCGGGGAGCTGTTTTTT.

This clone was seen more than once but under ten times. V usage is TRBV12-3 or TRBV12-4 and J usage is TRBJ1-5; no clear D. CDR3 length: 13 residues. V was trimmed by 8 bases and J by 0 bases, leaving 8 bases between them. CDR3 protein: CASREGSNQPQHF. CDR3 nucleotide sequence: TGTGCCAGCCGAGAGGGTAGCAATCAGCCCCAGCATTTT.

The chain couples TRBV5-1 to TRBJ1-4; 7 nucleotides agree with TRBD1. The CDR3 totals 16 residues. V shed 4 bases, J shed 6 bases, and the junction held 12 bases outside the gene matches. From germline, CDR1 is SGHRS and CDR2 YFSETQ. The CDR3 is CASSVQPRGLDEKLFF. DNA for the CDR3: TGCGCCAGCAGCGTGCAGCCTAGGGGGCTGGATGAAAAACTGTTTTTT.

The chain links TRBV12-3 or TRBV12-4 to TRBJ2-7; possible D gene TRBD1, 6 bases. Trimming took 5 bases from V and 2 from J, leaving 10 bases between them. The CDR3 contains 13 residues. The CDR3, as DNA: TGTGCCAGCAGTGGACAGCGAGCCTACGAGCAGTACTTC. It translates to CASSGQRAYEQYF.

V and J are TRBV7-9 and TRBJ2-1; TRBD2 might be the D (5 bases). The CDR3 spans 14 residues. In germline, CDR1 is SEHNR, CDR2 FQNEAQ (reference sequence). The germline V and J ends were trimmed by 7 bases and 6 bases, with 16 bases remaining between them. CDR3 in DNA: TGTGCCAGCATCCGGATCCCTGGAGGCAATGAGCAGTTCTTC. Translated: CASIRIPGGNEQFF.